The rows below give T cell receptor beta chains drawn from one sample of a study of blood T cell repertoires in COVID-19. Only in-frame clones appear in the TCRdb table, and some are missing; sequencing was by immunoSEQ multiplex PCR. The profile covers 110,000 to 150,000 clones, with 70% to 85% appearing a single time and 1.5% to 2% taken by the ten largest. Material: PBMCs or T cells enriched from blood (not recorded which). These receptors originate from a woman between 18 and 29 years old who had been exposed to COVID-19. The CDR3 runs from the conserved cysteine through the conserved F or W. A D gene is named only where the DNA matches it firmly. The listing skips clone size in some rows; elsewhere it reads once, few, many or a size class.

V	size	J	D	DNA	CDR3
TRBV28	NA	TRBJ2-1	TRBD1	TGTGCCAGCAGCGCCCCCCCAGGGGGCTCCTACAATGAGCAGTTCTTC	CASSAPPGGSYNEQFF
TRBV18	once	TRBJ2-7	NA	TGTGCCAGCTCACCTGGCCAGAAACAATACGAGCAGTACTTC	CASSPGQKQYEQYF
TRBV3-1/TRBV3-2	NA	TRBJ2-1	TRBD2	TGTGCCAGCAGCCTGATAGCGGGAGGATACAATGAGCAGTTCTTC	CASSLIAGGYNEQFF
TRBV5-1	NA	TRBJ2-3	TRBD2	TGCGCCAGCAGCTTGTTGCCTAGCGGGAGTACAGATACGCAGTATTTT	CASSLLPSGSTDTQYF
TRBV13	NA	TRBJ2-2	NA	TGTGCCAGCAGCTTAAGGTACGGAGCGAACACCGGGGAGCTGTTTTTT	CASSLRYGANTGELFF
TRBV10-3	once	TRBJ1-2	NA	TGTGCCATCAGGGACAGCCTTAACTATGGCTACACCTTC	CAIRDSLNYGYTF
TRBV7-2	NA	TRBJ1-5	TRBD1	TGTGCCAGCAGCTTGGACAGGGGCGTTTGGCAGCCCCAGCATTTT	CASSLDRGVWQPQHF
TRBV27	NA	TRBJ2-7	TRBD2	TGTGCCAGCAGTCAAAGACTAGCGGGAGGCCCCGGCGGGGTTAACGAGCAGTACTTC	CASSQRLAGGPGGVNEQYF
TRBV11-2	many	TRBJ2-3	NA	TGTGCCAGCAGCTTAGCGGGCACAGATACGCAGTATTTT	CASSLAGTDTQYF
TRBV6-5	NA	TRBJ1-5	TRBD1	TGTGCCAGCCGCACCAGGGGGATGGGTCAGCCCCAGCATTTT	CASRTRGMGQPQHF
TRBV3-1/TRBV3-2	NA	TRBJ2-2	NA	TGTGCCAGCAGACCGGGTTCGCGGCTCGGGGAGCTGTTTTTT	CASRPGSRLGELFF
TRBV7-8	NA	TRBJ2-7	TRBD2	TGTGCCAGCAGCTTAGTAGTTGGTAGCGGGAGATACGAGCAGTACTTC	CASSLVVGSGRYEQYF
TRBV5-6	once	TRBJ2-5	TRBD2	TGTGCCAGCAGCCGCGGACTAGCGGGAGAGACCCAGTACTTC	CASSRGLAGETQYF
TRBV19	NA	TRBJ2-4	TRBD1	TGTGCCAGTAGTATAGACCCCGACAGGGACACCAAAAACATTCAGTACTTC	CASSIDPDRDTKNIQYF
TRBV29-1	NA	TRBJ1-2	NA	TGCAGCGTTGAAGAGCGGAGGAATGGCTACACCTTC	CSVEERRNGYTF
TRBV27	few	TRBJ1-3	TRBD1	TGTGCCAGCAGCCTCACAGGGGGCTCTGGAAACACCATATATTTT	CASSLTGGSGNTIYF
TRBV27	NA	TRBJ2-7	TRBD2	TGTGCCAGCAGTTTATCACGCGGGAGGGCCTACGAGCAGTACTTC	CASSLSRGRAYEQYF
TRBV7-9	NA	TRBJ2-1	TRBD2	TGTGCCAGCAGCGCCCCGGGACTAGCGGGAGGCATTGGGGACAATGAGCAGTTCTTC	CASSAPGLAGGIGDNEQFF
TRBV6-2/TRBV6-3	NA	TRBJ2-2	NA	TGTGCCAGCAGTTACCGATCGGGGAACACCGGGGAGCTGTTTTTT	CASSYRSGNTGELFF
TRBV12-3/TRBV12-4	NA	TRBJ1-5	TRBD1	TGTGCCAGCAGTTGGGACAGGGGACAGCCCCAGCATTTT	CASSWDRGQPQHF
TRBV2	NA	TRBJ2-5	TRBD2	TGTGCCAGGGGGAGGGGCCTGAGTCCAAGGGACCAGTACTTC	CARGRGLSPRDQYF
TRBV28	NA	TRBJ2-7	NA	TGTGCCAGCAGTTTTGCCACAGGAGCTTTCTACGAGCAGTACTTC	CASSFATGAFYEQYF
TRBV7-2	NA	TRBJ2-7	NA	TGTGCCAGCAGCTCCGACTGGAGGTGGGAGCAGTACTTC	CASSSDWRWEQYF
TRBV11-1	NA	TRBJ1-1	TRBD1	TGTGCCAGCCAGGGGGCAGGAAGATTTAACACTGAAGCTTTCTTT	CASQGAGRFNTEAFF
TRBV19	NA	TRBJ2-5	NA	TGTGCCAGTAGTATAGGAGCGGCAGTCCAAGAGACCCAGTACTTC	CASSIGAAVQETQYF
TRBV7-2	NA	TRBJ1-6	NA	TGTGCCAGCAGCTTAGAGAGGTCACCCCTCCACTTT	CASSLERSPLHF
TRBV19	NA	TRBJ2-1	TRBD2	TGTGCCAGTACCCCTTTCCTGATGGACCAGATCTGGGCTAGCGGGAGCCACAATGAGCAGTTCTTC	CASTPFLMDQIWASGSHNEQFF
TRBV27	NA	TRBJ2-1	NA	TGTGCCAGCAGTTTGGGGGTGGGGCAGGGGATGTCCTACAATGAGCAGTTCTTC	CASSLGVGQGMSYNEQFF
TRBV2	few	TRBJ1-2	NA	TGTGCCAGCTTAGACAGGACGAACTATGGCTACACCTTC	CASLDRTNYGYTF
TRBV5-1	NA	TRBJ2-7	TRBD2	TGCGCCAGCAGCTATACCGGGGGGGCCTTACTAGGTTACCCTTACGAGCAGTACTTC	CASSYTGGALLGYPYEQYF
TRBV5-1	NA	TRBJ1-4	NA	TGCGCCAGTCAGTTTGCTCTCACTAATGAAAAACTGTTTTTT	CASQFALTNEKLFF
TRBV28	few	TRBJ1-4	NA	TGTGCCAGCAGCCACAAGAAACTGTTTTTT	CASSHKKLFF
TRBV7-9	few	TRBJ2-7	TRBD2	TGTGCCAGCAGGCCGACTAGCGGGCCTCCCTACGAGCAGTACTTC	CASRPTSGPPYEQYF
TRBV4-2	NA	TRBJ1-1	TRBD1	TGTGCCAGCAGCCAATTTCTGGGACAGGCCTTTGAAGCTTTCTTT	CASSQFLGQAFEAFF
TRBV19	NA	TRBJ2-7	TRBD2	TGTGCCAGTAGTATGGCCCACGGGACTAGCGGGAGGGCCTACGAGCAGTACTTC	CASSMAHGTSGRAYEQYF
TRBV11-2	NA	TRBJ1-1	TRBD1	TGTGCCAGCAGCTTAGATCGGGACAGGGGCTCCCCGAACACTGAAGCTTTCTTT	CASSLDRDRGSPNTEAFF
TRBV29-1	NA	TRBJ2-3	TRBD2	TGCAGCCGGGCGGGAGAGTTAAGCGGTACGCAGTATTTT	CSRAGELSGTQYF
TRBV9	NA	TRBJ1-1	NA	TGTGCCAGCAGCGTAGTTCGAGGGCGGGGCACTGAAGCTTTCTTT	CASSVVRGRGTEAFF
TRBV29-1	NA	TRBJ1-2	NA	TGCAGCGTTGAAGTATCACTTGGCTACACCTTC	CSVEVSLGYTF
TRBV28	NA	TRBJ2-4	TRBD1	TGTGCCAGCAGTCTCCCGGGACAGTTCTTCAAAAACATTCAGTACTTC	CASSLPGQFFKNIQYF
TRBV5-5	once	TRBJ2-7	TRBD1	TGTGCCAGCAGCTTGGCCGGTGGGACAGGGTTGTACGAGCAGTACTTC	CASSLAGGTGLYEQYF
TRBV28	NA	TRBJ1-2	NA	TGTGCCAGCAGCTCCCTTGGAGGGTATGGCTACACCTTC	CASSSLGGYGYTF
TRBV7-6	NA	TRBJ1-3	TRBD1	TGTGCCAGCAGCCCTGGGACAGGGGCGCTACTCTCTGGAAACACCATATATTTT	CASSPGTGALLSGNTIYF
TRBV4-1	NA	TRBJ2-1	NA	TGCGCCAGCAGTCCAAGGGGGAGCTCCTACAATGAGCAGTTCTTC	CASSPRGSSYNEQFF
TRBV7-9	NA	TRBJ1-1	NA	TGTGCCAGCACCAGAGGTGGGTCCAGGGCGGACACTGAAGCTTTCTTT	CASTRGGSRADTEAFF